A single sample gave rise to the 27 T cell receptor beta chains below, sequenced in a study of prognosis after radiotherapy for stage I lung cancer. By two-round multiplex PCR, the TCR beta CDR3 was amplified from genomic DNA. Round one of PCR was performed, and it used primers specific to each TRBV and TRBJ gene. TCRdb re-derived calls from the multiplex PCR reads in MiXCR, one entry per CDR3 protein. Of about 36,000 distinct CDR3 sequences listed, approximately 29% are singletons. The source material was PBMCs, sampled before or after stereotactic body radiation therapy (not recorded which). These receptors originate from a donor over 45 with non-small cell lung cancer.

This clonotype has at least ten counts. The V gene is TRBV3-1, the J gene TRBJ2-3; D unresolved. V was clipped by 4 bases and J by 5 bases, with 13 bases between them. The germline V gene has CDR1 LGHDT and CDR2 YNNKEL (reference sequence). The CDR3 is 14 residues long. CDR3 nucleotides: TGTGCCAGCAGCCCCGAGCACAGTAGAGATACGCAGTATTTT. Protein product: CASSPEHSRDTQYF.

This clonotype was counted only a few times. A far larger clone is a single base away, which makes a read error likely. This sequence joins TRBV7-9 and TRBJ2-5, with 7 bases aligning to TRBD1. Per the germline V gene, CDR1 is SEHNR and CDR2 is FQNEAQ (reference sequence). Germline trimming cut 5 bases from V and 0 bases from J; bases unmatched to any gene: 9. This CDR3 region has 16 residues. DNA for the CDR3: TGTGCCAGCAGCCTCCGGACAGGCGCGAACCAAGAGACCCAGTACTTC. Amino acid sequence: CASSLRTGANQETQYF.

In this sample, this clonotype turned up a few times. The rearrangement joins TRBV5-6 to TRBJ2-1, with 10 bases lining up with TRBD1. The V gene's germline CDR1 is SGHDT and CDR2 YYEEEE. This CDR3 is built from 15 residues. Trimming removed 7 bases from V and 3 bases from J; junction bases left unmatched: 7. The DNA for the CDR3 is TGTGCCAGCTCTCGGGACAGGGGCGTCTACAATGAGCAGTTCTTC. It specifies CASSRDRGVYNEQFF.

The rearrangement joins TRBV7-2 to TRBJ1-2; the D gene is possibly TRBD1 (6 bases). Trimming took 5 bases from V and 3 from J, leaving 19 bases between them. Germline values: CDR1 SGHTA, CDR2 FQGNSA. CDR3 size: 16 residues. CDR3 sequence reads: CASSKISGTSDYGYTF. The DNA for the CDR3 is TGTGCCAGCAGCAAGATATCCGGGACATCGGACTATGGCTACACCTTC.

Sample share makes this clonotype medium-sized. This chain links TRBV12-3 or TRBV12-4 with TRBJ1-2; D uncertain. Trimming removed 4 bases from V and 4 bases from J, with 10 bases in between. The CDR3 runs to 13 residues. The CDR3 reads CASSSWTSYGYTF. The CDR3 DNA reads TGTGCCAGCAGTTCGTGGACGTCCTATGGCTACACCTTC.

This clonotype qualifies as medium-sized. V is TRBV6-1 and J is TRBJ2-7; 7 positions agree with TRBD1. This CDR3 comprises 13 residues. The V gene end was trimmed by 6 bases and the J gene end by 3 bases; junction bases not matched to a gene: 5. The germline gives CDR1 MNHNS, CDR2 SASEGT. CDR3 sequence: CASRKTGNYEQYF. The CDR3 bases are TGTGCCAGCAGAAAGACAGGGAACTACGAGCAGTACTTC.

This clonotype came up once. A far more abundant clone sits one base away, making this likely a read error. This chain joins TRBV6-2 or TRBV6-3 and TRBJ2-2, with unresolved D. CDR1 is MNHEY and CDR2 is SVGEGT in the germline V gene. This CDR3 comprises 14 residues. CDR3 residues: CVSSPQSGTGELFF. The CDR3 DNA sequence: TGTGTCAGCAGTCCCCAATCTGGCACCGGGGAGCTGTTTTTT.

As for this clonotype: This could be a read error, since a much larger clone is one nucleotide away. The chain combines TRBV3-1 with TRBJ2-5; possible D gene TRBD1, 6 bases. Germline CDR1 is LGHDT and CDR2 is YNNKEL (reference sequence). This CDR3 has 16 residues. CDR3 coding DNA: TGTGCCAGCAGCCAAGATAGGTCAGGGGCGACAGAGGCCCAGTACTTC. It specifies CASSQDRSGATEAQYF.

The rearrangement uses TRBV20-1 and TRBJ1-1, with D perhaps TRBD1 (6 bases). This CDR3 is built from 14 residues. Trimming took off 5 bases at V and 1 base at J, with 14 bases between the two ends. Germline V CDR1 and CDR2: DFQATT, SNEGSKA (reference sequence). The CDR3 DNA reads TGCAGTGCTGGGACTACGACAGGGAACACTGAAGCTTTCTTT. This sequence encodes CSAGTTTGNTEAFF.

The V call is TRBV5-8, the J call TRBJ1-5, with D hard to call. The germline CDR1 and CDR2 sequences are SGHTS and YDEGEE. V was trimmed by 4 bases and J by 4 bases, leaving 9 bases between them. The CDR3 length is 13 residues. CDR3 nucleotide sequence: TGTGCCAGCAGCCCACTGGGGAATCAGCCCCAGCATTTT. It codes for CASSPLGNQPQHF.

As for this clonotype: This sequence is one base from a far larger clone and is likely a read error. The chain joins TRBV6-2 or TRBV6-3 to TRBJ2-1, with 12 bases fitting TRBD2. CDR1 and CDR2 from the germline V gene are MNHEY and SVGEGT. The ends lost 10 bases at V and 9 bases at J; junction bases unmatched: 13. The CDR3 length is 15 residues. The CDR3 nucleotides read TGTGCCATCTCCACACTAGCGGGGGGCAACGGTGAGCAGTTCTTC. This codes for CAISTLAGGNGEQFF.

The table lists this clonotype with many counts. The chain combines TRBV5-1 with TRBJ2-7; D possibly uses TRBD1 or TRBD2 (7 bases each). CDR3 length: 15 amino acids. Trimming took off 4 bases at V and 3 bases at J, with 17 bases between the two ends. Germline V gene sequence: CDR1 SGHRS, CDR2 YFSETQ. The CDR3 coding sequence is TGCGCCAGCAGCCCCGGGGGGACAGTTTACTACGAGCAGTACTTC. Amino acids: CASSPGGTVYYEQYF. The complete variable domain, with remaining parts taken from reference TRBV5-1 and TRBJ2-7, reads KAGVTQTPRYLIKTRGQQVTLSCSPISGHRSVSWYQQTPGQGLQFLFEYFSETQRNKGNFPGRFSGRQFSNSRSEMNVSTLELGDSALYLCASSPGGTVYYEQYFGPGTRLTVT.

This clonotype showed up many times. The chain has TRBV2 and TRBJ1-2; 7 bases are shared with TRBD1. V trimming: 7 bases; J trimming: 6 bases; junction bases outside the gene matches: 8. CDR3 length equals 13 residues. Germline V gene lookup returns CDR1 SNHLY and CDR2 FYNNEI. CDR3 DNA: TGTGCCAGCAACTTTAGGGGGCGAGATGGCTACACCTTC. Translation: CASNFRGRDGYTF.

The sample holds many counts of this clonotype. The chain recombines TRBV5-1 with TRBJ2-7, with 10 bases lining up with TRBD2. Germline loops: CDR1 SGHRS, CDR2 YFSETQ. The length of the CDR3 is 14 residues. V lost 5 bases to trimming and J lost 4 bases; unmatched junction nucleotides: 6. CDR3 coding DNA: TGCGCCAGCAGGCCAGCGGGGGGGCAGTACGAGCAGTACTTC. This encodes CASRPAGGQYEQYF.

This clonotype occurred many times. V gene TRBV11-2 combines with J gene TRBJ2-7; TRBD1 matches 8 bases. The J segment lost 3 bases and the V segment lost 3 bases, leaving 4 bases of the junction unmatched. The CDR3 contains 14 residues. CDR1 SGHAT and CDR2 FQNNGV come from the germline V gene. This CDR3 is CASSLGRGHYEQYF. CDR3 sequence (DNA): TGTGCCAGCAGCTTGGGCAGGGGGCACTACGAGCAGTACTTC.

This clonotype is deemed medium-sized. V is TRBV6-1 and J is TRBJ1-2; 9 positions match TRBD1. CDR3 length equals 13 residues. Germline CDR1 and CDR2: MNHNS and SASEGT. V lost 5 bases to trimming and J lost 6 bases; unmatched junction nucleotides: 4. Here the CDR3 DNA reads TGTGCCAGCAGTCGAACAGGGGGCGATGGCTACACCTTC. It encodes CASSRTGGDGYTF.

This clonotype was seen a handful of times. This could be a read error, since a much larger clone is one nucleotide away. The J gene is TRBJ2-3, the V gene TRBV6-1, with D perhaps matching TRBD1 (5 bases). Germline CDR1 and CDR2: MNHNS and SASEGT. This CDR3 is built from 13 residues. CDR3 sequence reads: CASRPDRTGTQYF. CDR3 DNA: TGTGCCAGCAGACCTGACAGAACAGGTACGCAGTATTTT.

This clonotype was seen repeatedly, ten times or more. The rearrangement uses TRBV19 and TRBJ1-5; 8 positions match TRBD1. With V trimmed by 5 bases and J by 6 bases, 9 bases remained unmatched. The CDR3 consists of 15 residues. Germline V gene sequence: CDR1 LNHDA, CDR2 SQIVND (reference sequence). CDR3 sequence: CASSPSRTGSQPQHF. The CDR3 DNA reads as TGTGCCAGTAGTCCGTCTAGGACAGGGAGTCAGCCCCAGCATTTT.

Worth noting for this clonotype: One end of the junction is discordant with germline, which a read error may explain. The chain joins TRBV19 to TRBJ1-5; no firm D call. Germline values: CDR1 LNHDA, CDR2 SQIVND (reference sequence). CDR3 length: 15 residues. The CDR3 DNA reads TGTGCCAGTATTATCAAAAGAGGAGGAGCGACGCCCCTGCATTTT. Protein sequence: CASIIKRGGATPLHF.

This clonotype was picked up many times. V usage is TRBV7-2 and J usage is TRBJ2-3; D remains unclear. This CDR3 is 12 amino acids long. Deletions cut 2 bases from V and 3 bases from J, with 3 bases between. Germline assignment: CDR1 SGHTA and CDR2 FQGNSA. CDR3 sequence reads: CASSLKTDTQYF. The CDR3 region has the DNA TGTGCCAGCAGCTTAAAAACAGATACGCAGTATTTT. Using reference TRBV7-2 and TRBJ2-3 for the parts outside the CDR3, the full variable domain is GAGVSQSPSNKVTEKGKDVELRCDPISGHTALYWYRQSLGQGLEFLIYFQGNSAPDKSGLPSDRFSAERTGGSVSTLTIQRTQQEDSAVYLCASSLKTDTQYFGPGTRLTVL.

This clonotype has ten or more counts. The chain has TRBV6-1 and TRBJ1-1; D gene ambiguous. Germline V gives CDR1 MNHNS, CDR2 SASEGT. With 10 bases removed from V and 1 base from J, the gap between germline ends came to 13 bases. The CDR3 spans 13 residues. CDR3 sequence reads: CATLSVRNTEAFF. The DNA of the CDR3 is TGTGCCACCCTGTCGGTGAGGAACACTGAAGCTTTCTTT.

This chain links TRBV20-1 with TRBJ2-3; 14 bases align to TRBD2. Germline assignment: CDR1 DFQATT and CDR2 SNEGSKA (reference sequence). J lost 6 bases, V lost 6 bases, and 5 bases had no gene match. This CDR3 is 14 amino acids long. CDR3 DNA: TGCAGTGCCCCGACTAGCGGGGGGGCGGATACGCAGTATTTT. Translation: CSAPTSGGADTQYF.

This clonotype was observed a single time. Likely a read error: the CDR3 ends without its conserved phenylalanine or tryptophan. The chain has TRBV28 and TRBJ1-5, with D unclear. Germline CDR1 is MDHEN and CDR2 is SYDVKM. The V and J ends lost 3 bases and 9 bases respectively, with 6 bases between them. The CDR3 runs 11 residues. CDR3 nucleotides: TGTGCCAGCAGTTTCTCGGTGCCCCAGCATCTT. Its protein product is CASSFSVPQHL.

This clonotype was counted only a few times. A single base is all that separates this from a far larger clone, so a read error is likely. V is TRBV7-2 and J is TRBJ2-1, with D perhaps being TRBD1 or TRBD2 (5 bases each). The CDR3 spans 16 residues. The germline CDR1 and CDR2 sequences are SGHTA and FQGNSA. Trimming took off 5 bases at V and 6 bases at J, with 20 bases between the two ends. The CDR3 loop reads CASSVHRDEAGNEQFF. In DNA form, the CDR3 reads TGTGCCAGCAGCGTCCACCGGGACGAGGCAGGCAATGAGCAGTTCTTC.

The gene calls are TRBV20-1 and TRBJ2-7, with no clear D. V shed 4 bases and J shed 7 bases, with 20 bases lying between them. Germline CDR1 is DFQATT and CDR2 is SNEGSKA (reference sequence). The CDR3 is made up of 14 amino acids. The CDR3 reads CSAIGHTAPREQYF. CDR3 coding DNA: TGCAGTGCTATAGGGCATACAGCCCCTAGGGAGCAGTACTTC.

This clonotype was seen ten or more times. The rearrangement links TRBV30 to TRBJ1-2; D possibly corresponds to TRBD1 (5 bases). The CDR3 loop spans 14 amino acids. V lost 0 bases and J 3 bases, leaving 11 bases between the germline ends. The V gene's germline CDR1 is GTSNPN and CDR2 SVGIG (reference sequence). In DNA form, the CDR3 reads TGTGCCTGGAGTGTACCTGGGGGTGACTATGGCTACACCTTC. This gives the protein CAWSVPGGDYGYTF.

The rearrangement links TRBV12-3 or TRBV12-4 to TRBJ2-7; D may be TRBD1 or TRBD2 (5 bases each). CDR3 length equals 12 residues. Trimming took 5 bases from V and 8 from J, leaving 13 bases between them. CDR3 region: CASSTGPSKQYF. The DNA of the CDR3 is TGTGCCAGCAGTACGGGACCTTCTAAGCAGTACTTC.